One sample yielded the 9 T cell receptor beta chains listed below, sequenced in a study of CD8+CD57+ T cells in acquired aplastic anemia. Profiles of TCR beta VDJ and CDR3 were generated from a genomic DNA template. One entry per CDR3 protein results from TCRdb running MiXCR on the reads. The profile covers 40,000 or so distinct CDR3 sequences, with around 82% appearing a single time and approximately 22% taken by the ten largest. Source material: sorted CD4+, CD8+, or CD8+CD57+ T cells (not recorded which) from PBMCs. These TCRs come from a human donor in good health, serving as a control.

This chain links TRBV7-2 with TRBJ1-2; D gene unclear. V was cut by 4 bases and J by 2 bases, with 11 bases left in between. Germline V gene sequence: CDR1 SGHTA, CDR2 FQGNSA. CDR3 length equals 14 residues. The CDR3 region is CASSYLANNYGYTF. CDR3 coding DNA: TGTGCCAGCAGCTACCTGGCGAACAACTATGGCTACACCTTC.

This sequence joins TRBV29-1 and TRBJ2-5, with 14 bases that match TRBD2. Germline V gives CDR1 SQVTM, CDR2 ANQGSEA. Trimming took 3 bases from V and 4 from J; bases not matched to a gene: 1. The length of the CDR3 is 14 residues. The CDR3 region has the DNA TGCAGCGTTGATGGACTAGCGGGGGGAGAGACCCAGTACTTC. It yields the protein CSVDGLAGGETQYF.

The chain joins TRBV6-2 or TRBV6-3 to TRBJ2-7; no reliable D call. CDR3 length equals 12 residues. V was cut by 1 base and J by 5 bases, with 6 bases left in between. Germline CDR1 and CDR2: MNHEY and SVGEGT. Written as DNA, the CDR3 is TGTGCCAGCAGTTACTTAGGCAACGAGCAGTACTTC. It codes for CASSYLGNEQYF.

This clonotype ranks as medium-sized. The CDR3 protein is CASSLGTDSNSPLHF. In DNA, the CDR3 is TGTGCCAGCAGCCTGGGGACAGATTCTAATTCACCCCTCCACTTT. The rearrangement uses TRBV5-4 and TRBJ1-6; TRBD1 matches at 7 bases. The germline V gene has CDR1 SGHNT and CDR2 YYREEE (reference sequence). With V trimmed by 4 bases and J by 6 bases, 7 bases remained unmatched. The CDR3 sequence is 15 residues long.

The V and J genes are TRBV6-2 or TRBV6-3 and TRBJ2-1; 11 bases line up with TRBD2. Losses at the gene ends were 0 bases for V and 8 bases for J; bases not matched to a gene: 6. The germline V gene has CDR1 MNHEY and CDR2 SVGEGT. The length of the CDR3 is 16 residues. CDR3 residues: CASSYSSGGAIDEQFF. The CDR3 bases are TGTGCCAGCAGTTACTCTAGCGGGGGGGCCATCGATGAGCAGTTCTTC.

CDR3 in DNA: TGCAGTGCTAGAGATTTAGGACTAGGACACACCGGGGAGCTGTTTTTT. The encoded protein is CSARDLGLGHTGELFF. The chain couples TRBV20-1 to TRBJ2-2, with 7 bases lining up with TRBD2. In germline, CDR1 is DFQATT, CDR2 SNEGSKA (reference sequence). There are 16 residues in the CDR3. V lost 0 bases, J lost 3 bases, and 7 bases stayed unmatched.

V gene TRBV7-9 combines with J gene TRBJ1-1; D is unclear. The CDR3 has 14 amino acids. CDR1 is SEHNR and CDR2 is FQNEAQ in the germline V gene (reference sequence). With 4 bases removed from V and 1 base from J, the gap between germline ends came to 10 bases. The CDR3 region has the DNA TGTGCCAGCAGCTCAGGAAACCCGAACACTGAAGCTTTCTTT. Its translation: CASSSGNPNTEAFF.

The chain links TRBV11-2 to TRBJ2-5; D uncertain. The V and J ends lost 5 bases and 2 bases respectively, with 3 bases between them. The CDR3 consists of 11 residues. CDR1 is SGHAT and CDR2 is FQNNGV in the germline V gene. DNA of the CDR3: TGTGCCAGCAGCCCTCAAGAGACCCAGTACTTC. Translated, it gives CASSPQETQYF.

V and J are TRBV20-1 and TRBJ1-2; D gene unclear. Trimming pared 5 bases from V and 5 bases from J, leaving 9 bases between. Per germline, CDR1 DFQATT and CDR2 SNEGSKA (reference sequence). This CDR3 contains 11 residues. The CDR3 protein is CSAPTVYGYTF. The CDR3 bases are TGCAGTGCTCCGACGGTGTATGGCTACACCTTC.